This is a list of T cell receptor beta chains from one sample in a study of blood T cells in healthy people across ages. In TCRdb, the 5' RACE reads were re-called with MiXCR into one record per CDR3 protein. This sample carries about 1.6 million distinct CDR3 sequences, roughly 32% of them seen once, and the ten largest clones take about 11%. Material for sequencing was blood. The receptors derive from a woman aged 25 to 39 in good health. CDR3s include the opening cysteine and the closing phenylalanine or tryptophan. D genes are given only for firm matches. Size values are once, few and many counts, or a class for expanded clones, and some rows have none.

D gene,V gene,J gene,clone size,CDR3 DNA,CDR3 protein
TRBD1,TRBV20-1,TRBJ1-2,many,TGCAGTGCACAACAGGGGGCCCTACTTGGCTATGGCTACACCTTC,CSAQQGALLGYGYTF
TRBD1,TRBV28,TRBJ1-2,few,TGTGCCAGCAGTTGGACAGGGGGCGCCTATGGCTACACCTTC,CASSWTGGAYGYTF
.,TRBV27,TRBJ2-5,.,TGTGCCAGCAGTTTGTTTGAGATAGCAGAGACCCAGTACTTC,CASSLFEIAETQYF
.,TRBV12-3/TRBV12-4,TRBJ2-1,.,TGTGCCAGCAGATCCGACAGCTTGGCAAACAATGAGCAGTTCTTC,CASRSDSLANNEQFF
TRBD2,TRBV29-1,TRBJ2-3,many,TGCAGCGTTGTAGCTAGCGGCAGCACAGATACGCAGTATTTT,CSVVASGSTDTQYF
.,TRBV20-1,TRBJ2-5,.,TGCAGTGGGCAATTAGGGGAGACCCAGTACTTC,CSGQLGETQYF
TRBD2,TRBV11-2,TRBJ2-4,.,TGTGCCAGCAGCCCTAGGGTAGGGGCGGGGGAGCAGTACTTC,CASSPRVGAGEQYF
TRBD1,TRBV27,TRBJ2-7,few,TGTGCCAGCAGTTTCATTGGGACAGGGGAAGAGCAGTACTTC,CASSFIGTGEEQYF
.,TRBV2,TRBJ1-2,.,TGTGCCAGCAGTGTCAACAGGGCTAACTATGGCTACACCTTC,CASSVNRANYGYTF
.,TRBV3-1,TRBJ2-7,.,TGTGCCAGCAGCCAAGACTCGGACCGCTACGAGCAGTACTTC,CASSQDSDRYEQYF
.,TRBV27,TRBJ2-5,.,TGTGCCAGCAGTCCTCGGGCCGCCGCTTGGGAGACCCAGTACTTC,CASSPRAAAWETQYF
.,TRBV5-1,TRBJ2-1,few,TGCGCCAGCAGCCTCGGGACAAGTGAGTTCTTC,CASSLGTSEFF
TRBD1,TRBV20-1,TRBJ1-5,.,TGCAGTGCTAGAGGGGGACAGGGGGCTAGTCGGCCCCAGCATTTT,CSARGGQGASRPQHF
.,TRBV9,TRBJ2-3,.,TGTGCCAGCAGCGTAGGCACCCTATTCGGAACAGATACGCAGTATTTT,CASSVGTLFGTDTQYF
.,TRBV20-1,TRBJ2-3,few,TGCAGTGCTAGCGGACCTAAGTCCAGCACAGATACGCAGTATTTT,CSASGPKSSTDTQYF
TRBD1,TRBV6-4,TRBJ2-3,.,TGTGCCAGCAGTGATCAGACAGGGGGTGGCACAGATACGCAGTATTTT,CASSDQTGGGTDTQYF
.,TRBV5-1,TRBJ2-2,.,TGCGCCAGCAGCTTTGGCCCCCAGGGCTCCGGGGAGCTGTTTTTT,CASSFGPQGSGELFF
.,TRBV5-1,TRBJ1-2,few,TGCGCCAGCAGCTTCGAGGGGTCGGCTTACTATGGCTACACCTTC,CASSFEGSAYYGYTF
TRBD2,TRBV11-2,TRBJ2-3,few,TGTGCCAGCAGCTTAGAGTTTGTCCGGCGGGGGGGCAGGCATACGCAGTATTTT,CASSLEFVRRGGRHTQYF
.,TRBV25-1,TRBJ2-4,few,TGTGCCAGCAGTGCCTGGGACACAAAGAGTCAGTACTTC,CASSAWDTKSQYF
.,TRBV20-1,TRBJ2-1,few,TGCAGTGCTAGCCCCGACAGGTTCTACAATGAGCAGGTCTTC,CSASPDRFYNEQVF
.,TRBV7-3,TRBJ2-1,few,TGTGCCAGCAGCTGGGGGACGGTCGGCCTGGGGAATGAGCAGTTCTTC,CASSWGTVGLGNEQFF
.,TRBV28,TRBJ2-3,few,TGTGCCAGCAGGTCGATAGCTCCACTCCTCGCGGGCACAGATACGCAGTATTTT,CASRSIAPLLAGTDTQYF
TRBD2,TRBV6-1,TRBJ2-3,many,TGTGCCAGCAGTCGAGCGGGAGGGTCCCGACCCACAGATACGCAGTATTTT,CASSRAGGSRPTDTQYF
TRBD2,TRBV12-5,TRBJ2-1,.,TGTGCTAGTGGTTTGGGACGGGGGGTGTCCAATGAGCAGTTCTTC,CASGLGRGVSNEQFF
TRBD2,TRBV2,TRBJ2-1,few,TGTGCCAGCAGTGAAACTAGCGGGAGGGTAGGATACAATGAGCAGTTCTTC,CASSETSGRVGYNEQFF
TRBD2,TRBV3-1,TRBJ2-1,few,TGTGCCAGCAGATCCGGGACTAGCGGGGGCCCTGAGCAGTTCTTC,CASRSGTSGGPEQFF
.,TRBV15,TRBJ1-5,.,TGTGCCACCAGCAGAGTAGGGGGCAATCAGCCCCAGCATTTT,CATSRVGGNQPQHF
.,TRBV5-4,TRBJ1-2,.,TGTGCCAGCAGCTCCGGGAAGGACAGTAGGTACTATGGCTACACCTTC,CASSSGKDSRYYGYTF
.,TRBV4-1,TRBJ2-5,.,TGCGCCAGCAGCCAAGAGGGGGCGGGAAGGGGAGAGACCCAGTACTTC,CASSQEGAGRGETQYF
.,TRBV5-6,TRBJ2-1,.,TGTGCCAGCAGCCCCTTGGCCGGTGAGGTGTTCTACAATGAGCAGTTCTTC,CASSPLAGEVFYNEQFF
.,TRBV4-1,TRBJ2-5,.,TGCGCCAGCAGCCACGCCCCGGGAGCAGGGTTAATTGAGACCCAGTACTTC,CASSHAPGAGLIETQYF
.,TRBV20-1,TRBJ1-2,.,TGCAGTGCTAGTTGGGGGAGGGATGGCTACACCTTC,CSASWGRDGYTF
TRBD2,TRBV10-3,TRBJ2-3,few,TGTGCCATCAGTCAACCGAGTGCGGGAGCCACAGATACGCAGTATTTT,CAISQPSAGATDTQYF
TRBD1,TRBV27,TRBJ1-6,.,TGTGCCAGCAAATTCTCAATTGGGACAGCATTTAATTCACCCCTCCACTTT,CASKFSIGTAFNSPLHF
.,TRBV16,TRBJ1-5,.,TGTGCCAGCAGCCAGAGCCCCGGGGCGGGTTATCAGCCCCAGCATTTT,CASSQSPGAGYQPQHF
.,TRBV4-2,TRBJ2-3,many,TGCGCCAGCAGCCAAGAGGATTCCACAGATACGCAGTATTTT,CASSQEDSTDTQYF
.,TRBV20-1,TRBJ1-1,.,TGCAGTGCCCCCCCTAAGGGGTCGATACAGGGTGAAGCTTTCTTT,CSAPPKGSIQGEAFF
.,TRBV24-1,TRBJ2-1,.,TGTGCCACCAGTGACCCGACTGTAGCTAAGCAGTTCTTC,CATSDPTVAKQFF
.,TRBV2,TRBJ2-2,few,TGTGCCAGCGGCTTGCAGGGGGGGAACACCGGGGAGCTGTTTTTT,CASGLQGGNTGELFF
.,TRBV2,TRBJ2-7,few,TGTGCCAGCAGAGGGCAGGGAAGGTCCTACGAGCAGTACTTC,CASRGQGRSYEQYF
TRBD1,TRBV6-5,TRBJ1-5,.,TGTGCCAGCAGTTACTCGAATGGCAGGGGGAGCAATCAGCCCCAGCATTTT,CASSYSNGRGSNQPQHF